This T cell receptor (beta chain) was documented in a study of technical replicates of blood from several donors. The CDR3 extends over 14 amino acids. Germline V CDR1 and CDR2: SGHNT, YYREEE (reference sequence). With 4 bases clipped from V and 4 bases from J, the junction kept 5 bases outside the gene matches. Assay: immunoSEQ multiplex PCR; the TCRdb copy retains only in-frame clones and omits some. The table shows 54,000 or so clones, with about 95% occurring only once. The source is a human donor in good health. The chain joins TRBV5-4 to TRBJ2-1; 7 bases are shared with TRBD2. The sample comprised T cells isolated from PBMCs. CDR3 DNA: TGTGCCAGCAGCCTGGGACTAACTTACAATGAGCAGTTCTTC. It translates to CASSLGLTYNEQFF. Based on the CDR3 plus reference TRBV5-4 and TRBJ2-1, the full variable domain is ETGVTQSPTHLIKTRGQQVTLRCSSQSGHNTVSWYQQALGQGPQFIFQYYREEENGRGNFPPRFSGLQFPNYSSELNVNALELDDSALYLCASSLGLTYNEQFFGPGTRLTVL.